This T cell receptor (beta chain) was observed in a study of vaccination and CD4 T cells after COVID-19. At the level of the study: With a range of 35 to 161, the median interval from diagnosis to drawing post-COVID samples was roughly 110 days. A few convalescent patients gave samples at day 14 post-vaccination, and they were sampled again at days 161 to 241 post-vaccination.

About this clonotype itself: What it binds is not known.

Time point: late sampling 161 to 241 days after vaccination in a few convalescent patients. The treatment: roughly nine-day PBMC culture with coronavirus spike peptide pools or control peptides (ViraFEST assay). CD4+ T cells that had been cultured provided DNA sequenced with the Oncomine TCR Beta short-read assay. TCRdb ran MiXCR on the PCR reads and lists one entry per CDR3 protein. The sample lists approximately 18,000 distinct CDR3 sequences, over 45% occurring once. The CDR3 contains 15 residues. After removal of 5 bases from V and 0 bases from J, the junction contained 6 bases not matched to a gene. Germline V CDR1 and CDR2: DFQATT, SNEGSKA (reference sequence).

Source: CD4+ T cells from blood, cultured in vitro, taken about 7 months after SARS-CoV-2 vaccination. This chain links TRBV20-1 with TRBJ2-1, with TRBD1 matching over 8 bases. This TCR derives from a human donor who had recovered from COVID-19. The CDR3: CSAGGQARSYNEQFF. As DNA, the CDR3 is TGCAGTGCTGGGGGACAGGCCCGCTCCTACAATGAGCAGTTCTTC.